This passage covers 27 T cell receptor beta chains from one sample sequenced in a study of a mutant IDH1 vaccine in newly diagnosed glioma. No antigen is known for these receptors. Using immunoSEQ multiplex PCR, the repertoire was profiled, and TCRdb retains in-frame clones only, with some absent. The table records tens of thousands of clones, less than 90% of them present only once. Described time point: week 35, safety follow-up. Vaccinated patients received 300 ug of mutant IDH1 20-mer peptide per dose, with topical imiquimod. The sample was PBMCs, taken from a glioma patient whose treatment included an IDH1 peptide vaccine. The source is a man aged 40-55 years with glioma.

The chain employs TRBV4-3 and TRBJ1-3; the D is unclear. The germline V and J ends were trimmed by 0 bases and 0 bases, with 9 bases remaining between them. The CDR3 covers 16 residues. CDR1 is LGHNA and CDR2 is YSLEER in the germline V gene. CDR3 sequence: CASSQESGFSGNTIYF. The CDR3 nucleotides are TGCGCCAGCAGCCAAGAGTCTGGCTTCTCTGGAAACACCATATATTTT.

A note on this clone: A much larger clone is a single base away; this may be a read error. The rearrangement joins TRBV7-9 to TRBJ1-5, with 8 bases that match TRBD1. CDR3 length equals 14 residues. The ends lost 6 bases at V and 1 base at J; junction bases unmatched: 2. Germline V gene lookup returns CDR1 SEHNR and CDR2 FQNEAQ (reference sequence). In nucleotides, the CDR3 is TGTGCCAGCAGTCGGACAGGGAGCAATCAGCCCCAGCATTTT. Its protein product is CASSRTGSNQPQHF.

This sequence joins TRBV29-1 and TRBJ2-7, with D maybe TRBD1 (6 bases). CDR1 SQVTM and CDR2 ANQGSEA come from the germline V gene. The V end lost 4 bases, the J end lost 5 bases, and 15 bases lay between the germline ends. CDR3 length: 13 residues. The CDR3 is CSVVPRGKNEQYF. CDR3 nucleotides: TGCAGCGTTGTGCCCAGGGGTAAAAACGAGCAGTACTTC.

V and J are TRBV6-1 and TRBJ2-1; 9 bases line up with TRBD2. The CDR3 totals 14 residues. Trimming cost V 5 bases and J 3 bases; bases outside gene matches: 2. Germline lookup yields CDR1 MNHNS and CDR2 SASEGT. The CDR3 DNA is TGTGCCAGCAGTCGACTAGCGGACTACAATGAGCAGTTCTTC. Encoded protein: CASSRLADYNEQFF.

This clone was detected only a few times. The chain employs TRBV7-2 and TRBJ1-2, with TRBD1 matching 7 bases. The CDR3 has 16 amino acids. CDR1 and CDR2 from the germline V gene are SGHTA and FQGNSA. J lost 0 bases, V lost 5 bases, and 9 bases had no gene match. CDR3 sequence (DNA): TGTGCCAGCAGCCCAGGGGGACAGAAATCTAACTATGGCTACACCTTC. Residues: CASSPGGQKSNYGYTF.

The genes are TRBV10-3 and TRBJ2-5, with 13 nucleotides matching TRBD2. V lost 10 bases and J lost 5; bases outside the gene matches: 4. The CDR3 runs 13 residues. Germline-derived CDR1 and CDR2 are ENHRY and SYGVKD. The CDR3, as DNA: TGTGCCACCGGGACTAGCGGGACGGAGACCCAGTACTTC. Translation: CATGTSGTETQYF.

The chain combines TRBV2 with TRBJ2-2, with D unresolved. CDR1 is SNHLY, CDR2 FYNNEI, per germline. The ends were cut back, 4 bases at V and 5 bases at J, with 14 bases in the middle. The CDR3 runs to 15 residues. The CDR3, as DNA: TGTGCCAGCAGTGTGGAGCAGCCGTTGACCGGGGAGCTGTTTTTT. It codes for CASSVEQPLTGELFF.

This chain connects TRBV6-1 to TRBJ1-2; D is possibly TRBD1 (6 bases). This CDR3 is 14 amino acids long. The germline gives CDR1 MNHNS, CDR2 SASEGT. The ends were cut back, 5 bases at V and 2 bases at J, with 12 bases in the middle. CDR3 nucleotides: TGTGCCAGCAGTCTCCGGACAGACAACTATGGCTACACCTTC. This gives the protein CASSLRTDNYGYTF.

In DNA, the CDR3 is TGTGCCAGCAGCTTAGCCGGGAGAGGTTCAGAGACCCAGTACTTC. It encodes CASSLAGRGSETQYF. The V call is TRBV11-3, the J call TRBJ2-5; the D gene is possibly TRBD2 (6 bases). CDR3 length: 15 residues. Trimming took 1 base from V and 4 from J, leaving 13 bases between them. Looked up from germline, CDR1 is SGHNT and CDR2 is YENEEA.

The chain couples TRBV7-8 to TRBJ2-1; tentative D call: TRBD2 (6 bases). CDR1 is SGHVS, CDR2 FQNEAQ, per germline. The CDR3 extends over 14 amino acids. V lost 5 bases and J lost 7, with 15 bases in between. CDR3 sequence (DNA): TGTGCCAGCAGCCCGACTAGTTCGGTTAATGAGCAGTTCTTC. Amino acid sequence: CASSPTSSVNEQFF.

V usage is TRBV6-6 and J usage is TRBJ2-7; 11 bases are shared with TRBD1. Germline V gives CDR1 MNHNY, CDR2 SVGAGI (reference sequence). V lost 4 bases, J lost 5 bases, and 4 bases stayed unmatched. The CDR3 is 14 residues long. CDR3 sequence: CASSWGTGGNEQYF. In nucleotides, the CDR3 is TGTGCCAGCAGTTGGGGGACAGGGGGTAACGAGCAGTACTTC.

The chain has TRBV19 and TRBJ2-7; maybe TRBD2 (6 bases). This CDR3 spans 13 amino acids. CDR1 is LNHDA, CDR2 SQIVND, per germline (reference sequence). The V end lost 6 bases, the J end lost 4 bases, and 13 bases lay between the germline ends. The chain's CDR3 is CASSTGGRYEQYF. As DNA, the CDR3 is TGTGCCAGTAGCACCGGAGGGCGGTACGAGCAGTACTTC.

In this sample, this clone turned up once. The chain recombines TRBV9 with TRBJ2-7; maybe TRBD2 (6 bases). V was pared by 5 bases and J by 2 bases, with 14 bases between. Germline V CDR1 and CDR2: SGDLS, YYNGEE. The CDR3 spans 14 residues. The CDR3 sequence is CASSALSGPYEQYF. The CDR3 DNA reads TGTGCCAGCAGTGCCTTAAGCGGGCCCTACGAGCAGTACTTC.

The gene calls are TRBV15 and TRBJ2-1; D is unclear. V lost 2 bases and J 7 bases, leaving 9 bases between the germline ends. This CDR3 comprises 13 residues. Germline CDR1 reads LNHNV; CDR2 reads YYDKDF (reference sequence). CDR3 region: CATSRRPLNEQFF. CDR3 in DNA: TGTGCCACCAGCAGACGGCCCCTGAATGAGCAGTTCTTC.

The V and J genes are TRBV7-2 and TRBJ2-1; 10 bases map to TRBD2. The CDR3 loop spans 16 amino acids. Germline V gene lookup returns CDR1 SGHTA and CDR2 FQGNSA. V dropped 6 bases and J dropped 4; count of bases not matched to a gene: 9. The CDR3 coding sequence is TGTGCCAGCAGACAAAGGACTAGCGGTGTATACAATGAGCAGTTCTTC. Its protein product is CASRQRTSGVYNEQFF. Full variable domain (remainder filled in from reference TRBV7-2 and TRBJ2-1): GAGVSQSPSNKVTEKGKDVELRCDPISGHTALYWYRQSLGQGLEFLIYFQGNSAPDKSGLPSDRFSAERTGGSVSTLTIQRTQQEDSAVYLCASRQRTSGVYNEQFFGPGTRLTVL.

The chain recombines TRBV28 with TRBJ2-7; TRBD2 aligns across 8 bases. The ends lost 4 bases at V and 0 bases at J; junction bases unmatched: 14. The germline CDR1 and CDR2 sequences are MDHEN and SYDVKM. The CDR3 is 18 residues long. CDR3 residues: CASSWRGAGVYSSYEQYF. DNA for the CDR3: TGTGCCAGCAGTTGGCGGGGGGCGGGAGTGTATAGCTCCTACGAGCAGTACTTC. The full variable domain, completed using reference TRBV28 and TRBJ2-7, is DVKVTQSSRYLVKRTGEKVFLECVQDMDHENMFWYRQDPGLGLRLIYFSYDVKMKEKGDIPEGYSVSREKKERFSLILESASTNQTSMYLCASSWRGAGVYSSYEQYFGPGTRLTVT.

This chain links TRBV5-1 with TRBJ2-2, with 8 bases matching TRBD1. The germline CDR1 and CDR2 sequences are SGHRS and YFSETQ. V gave up 7 bases and J gave up 4 bases; unmatched junction bases: 12. The CDR3 sequence is 16 residues long. The CDR3 loop reads CASRNQGARGTGELFF. DNA of the CDR3: TGCGCCAGCCGGAACCAGGGGGCACGAGGCACCGGGGAGCTGTTTTTT.

This clone has only a few counts. The CDR3 DNA reads TGTGCCAGCAGCTTAGCGGGATTTTTGATCAGTGAGCAGTTCTTC. Translated, it gives CASSLAGFLISEQFF. This sequence joins TRBV7-2 and TRBJ2-1; the D is unclear. Germline V lookup: CDR1 SGHTA, CDR2 FQGNSA. Trimming shortened V by 0 bases and J by 9 bases, and 15 bases separated the two germline ends. CDR3 size: 15 residues. Complete variable domain (other parts from reference TRBV7-2 and TRBJ2-1): GAGVSQSPSNKVTEKGKDVELRCDPISGHTALYWYRQSLGQGLEFLIYFQGNSAPDKSGLPSDRFSAERTGGSVSTLTIQRTQQEDSAVYLCASSLAGFLISEQFFGPGTRLTVL.

The CDR3, as DNA: TGTGCCAGCAGCTCCGAACTTACGAACACTGAAGCTTTCTTT. It specifies CASSSELTNTEAFF. This sequence joins TRBV7-6 and TRBJ1-1; D call uncertain. CDR1 and CDR2 from the germline V gene are SGHVS and FNYEAQ. The V and J ends lost 4 bases and 1 base respectively, with 10 bases between them. The CDR3 totals 14 residues.

The V and J genes are TRBV7-2 and TRBJ2-7; 7 positions agree with TRBD1. CDR3 length: 14 amino acids. Germline assignment: CDR1 SGHTA and CDR2 FQGNSA. V was clipped by 5 bases and J by 2 bases; unmatched bases: 6. The CDR3: CASSVTGDPYEQYF. Written as DNA, the CDR3 is TGTGCCAGCAGCGTTACAGGGGACCCCTACGAGCAGTACTTC.

This chain connects TRBV12-5 to TRBJ2-1; TRBD2 agrees at 11 bases. Germline V gene data show CDR1 as LGHNT and CDR2 as FRNRAP. The CDR3 has 14 residues. The ends lost 7 bases at V and 13 bases at J; junction bases unmatched: 12. DNA of the CDR3: TGTGCTAGTGCCCTCGTTGGACTAGCGGGCCTCCAGTTCTTC. Translation gives CASALVGLAGLQFF.

The CDR3: CSVEGAATDTQYF. CDR3 sequence (DNA): TGCAGCGTTGAAGGGGCGGCCACAGATACGCAGTATTTT. The chain has TRBV29-1 and TRBJ2-3; D gene uncertain. In germline, CDR1 is SQVTM, CDR2 ANQGSEA. The CDR3 totals 13 residues. The V and J ends lost 1 base and 2 bases respectively, with 7 bases between them.

The chain couples TRBV27 to TRBJ2-2; D may be TRBD1 (5 bases). From germline, CDR1 is MNHEY and CDR2 SMNVEV (reference sequence). The V gene lost 2 bases and the J gene lost 3 bases, with 10 bases spanning the gap. The CDR3 loop spans 15 amino acids. The CDR3 loop is CASSLGAVYTGELFF. The CDR3 coding sequence is TGTGCCAGCAGTTTAGGGGCCGTGTACACCGGGGAGCTGTTTTTT.

The gene calls are TRBV27 and TRBJ2-7; D could derive from TRBD1 or TRBD2 (5 bases each). Germline V gene data show CDR1 as MNHEY and CDR2 as SMNVEV (reference sequence). V lost 5 bases to trimming and J lost 5 bases, with 16 bases between them. The CDR3 runs to 14 residues. The CDR3 region has the DNA TGTGCCAGCAGTCGCCAGACGGGGCGGGACGAGCAGTACTTC. The encoded protein is CASSRQTGRDEQYF.

V is TRBV18 and J is TRBJ2-2; D is unresolved. From germline, CDR1 is KGHSH and CDR2 LQKENI. The CDR3 is 15 residues long. V lost 0 bases and J lost 2, with 7 bases in between. The CDR3 loop reads CASSPPGANTGELFF. The CDR3 DNA reads TGTGCCAGCTCACCACCCGGCGCAAACACCGGGGAGCTGTTTTTT.

The chain carries TRBV9 and TRBJ2-5, with a possible D match to TRBD1 (8 bases). CDR3 length: 15 residues. The V end was cut by 1 base, the J end by 2 bases, with 12 bases between. In germline, CDR1 is SGDLS, CDR2 YYNGEE. CDR3 coding DNA: TGTGCCAGCAGCGTACGGGGGGACAGGCAAGAGACCCAGTACTTC. It specifies CASSVRGDRQETQYF.

This clone was observed a single time. The chain has TRBV18 and TRBJ1-5; TRBD1 matches 8 bases. Germline CDR1 KGHSH, CDR2 LQKENI. This CDR3 region has 15 residues. The junction had 4 bases not matched to a gene; V was cut back by 1 base and J by 5 bases. CDR3 amino acids: CASSPRDRYDQPQHF. The CDR3 coding sequence is TGTGCCAGCTCACCACGGGACAGGTACGATCAGCCCCAGCATTTT.